One T cell receptor beta chain is described in this entry. This clonotype was seen only a few times. The specificity of this receptor is unknown. The record has no base qualities; no much larger clone is one base away. The junction shows trimming of 6 bases on V and 8 bases on J, plus 16 bases between the germline ends. Including the terminal cysteine and phenylalanine, the CDR3 comprises 13 residues. The sequence is cut down to CDR3 DNA, 39 bases in frame from base 1. The germline V gene (reference sequence) specifies MNHEY as CDR1 and SMNVEV as CDR2. The library was built by means of 5' RACE. The reads were generated on an Illumina HiSeq 2500. A second PCR of 7 to 11 cycles was run with a J-beta primer mix and a sample-barcoded 5' primer. A unique molecular identifier was introduced onto each TCR beta cDNA molecule by a template-switch 5' adaptor carrying 12 random nucleotides. Each sample yielded at least 2.5 million CDR3-containing paired-end reads. First-strand cDNA synthesis was performed from all RNA using the Mint cDNA synthesis kit, with priming by a TRBC-specific oligonucleotide. All cDNA was treated with uracil-DNA glycosylase and then went through a first 18-cycle PCR with the universal primers M1SS and BC2_uni_R. As for how the authors treated the data: For normalization, 1 million high-quality reads, each with a distinct molecular identifier, were randomly selected from each sample. Instead of being binned into consensus sequences, reads with shared molecular identifiers were discarded. MiTCR, set to a Q25 quality threshold and the strictest error-elimination algorithm, was used for CDR3 identification, clonotype clustering and error correction. Lower-bound total TCR beta diversity was estimated with a nonparametric unseen species model using Euler transformation. Through fastp at Q25 and MiXCR, TCRdb rebuilt clones from the public reads, retaining in-frame beta chains. Rows matching on CDR3 protein sequence are summarized as one entry with the most common DNA and genes. These V and J calls originate from TCRdb's pipeline instead of the authors' own analysis. A total of about 1.8 million distinct CDR3 sequences appear in this sample, about 50% of them only once. Roughly 2% of the sample rests with the top ten.

This specimen comes from a study of blood T cells in healthy people across ages (dated by TCRdb to the mid-2010s). Broadly, across the study: In model experiments, roughly one uniquely barcoded TCR beta cDNA molecule per two T cells was captured by template switching. Using deep sequencing normalized with unique cDNA molecular identifiers, the study measured how TCR beta repertoire diversity changes with age. Four age groups were formed from the donors: young (average approximately 15 years), middle-aged (approximately 40), aged (approximately 60) and long-lived (roughly 81). To avoid experimental bias, donors of different ages were distributed randomly across sequencing lanes. For two donors (one aged 18 to 30 and one aged 80 or older), the study analyzed two additional independent replicas of 1 million unique cDNA reads from the same blood draw.

On the study overall, not on this receptor specifically: Compared with the aged group, more naive CD4+ T cells, fewer expanded clones and increased TCR diversity were shown by the long-lived group, suggesting age selection. Observed TCR beta diversity per million T cells fell roughly linearly with age, and a significant reduction was already apparent by age roughly 40. The CMV infection status of donors was not known, potentially confounding age-related changes in expanded clonotypes. There was a strong correlation between observed TCR beta diversity and the percentage of naive T cells measured by flow cytometry. Estimates of total diversity based on one million sequenced T cells were considered lower bounds and underestimates. Because profiling used bulk unsorted PBMCs, naive and antigen-experienced compartments could not be compared conclusively.

Systemically healthy Caucasian individuals from Russia, approximately 39 in total and aged roughly 6 to 100 years, were included as donors. Each donor gave about 9.8 milliliters of peripheral blood, drawn into EDTA-treated Vacutainer tubes. Ficoll-Paque density-gradient centrifugation was used to isolate PBMCs, with at least 6.5 million per sample. Total RNA, at least 5.5 micrograms per sample, was extracted from PBMCs with Trizol reagent. Naive CD45RAhigh/CD27high T cell percentages were measured by flow cytometry on a PBMC aliquot from every donor. The sequenced sample consisted of blood. This chain joins TRBV27 to TRBJ1-2, with TRBD1 tentatively as D gene (5 bases match). This TCR derives from a woman in her thirties or forties in good health. The CDR3 protein sequence reads: CASSPSGEGGYTF. At the DNA level, the sequence is TGTGCCAGCAGCCCCAGTGGGGAGGGGGGCTACACCTTC.